Presented here are 32 T cell receptor beta chains from one specimen sequenced in a study of a mutant IDH1 vaccine in newly diagnosed glioma. The time point here: baseline, week 1 (first vaccination visit). Documented treatment: pre-vaccination baseline after standard-of-care therapy. TCRdb's copy holds only in-frame clones and misses some; the assay was immunoSEQ multiplex PCR. The sample lists about 92,000 clones; around three quarters were seen once. This material consisted of PBMCs, taken from a glioma patient treated with radiotherapy, temozolomide or both. The receptors here all came from a man aged 35-49 years with glioma.

This clone was counted once. CDR3 nucleotides: TGTGCCACCTCTCGAGGGACGGTTCTGGGTGGCTACACCTTC. It translates to CATSRGTVLGGYTF. The V and J genes are TRBV19 and TRBJ1-2; D may be TRBD1 (5 bases). The CDR3 is 14 residues long. Trimming removed 10 bases from V and 7 bases from J, with 22 bases in between. In germline, CDR1 is LNHDA, CDR2 SQIVND (reference sequence).

This clone was found once. The chain recombines TRBV7-9 with TRBJ1-6; D remains ambiguous. The CDR3 totals 16 residues. Germline V gene sequence: CDR1 SEHNR, CDR2 FQNEAQ (reference sequence). The V gene lost 6 bases and the J gene lost 0 bases, with 12 bases spanning the gap. CDR3 loop: CASSYVPLSYNSPLHF. The CDR3 bases are TGTGCCAGCAGTTACGTCCCCCTCTCCTATAATTCACCCCTCCACTTT.

This clone appeared many times. J is TRBJ2-7 and V is TRBV7-2, with TRBD2 as a possible D gene (7 bases). The germline V gene encodes CDR1 SGHTA and CDR2 FQGNSA. The CDR3 is 15 residues long. Trimming cost V 1 base and J 4 bases, with 14 bases left between them. DNA for the CDR3: TGTGCCAGCAGCTTAGGCGGGGGCACGGATTACGAGCAGTACTTC. Its protein product is CASSLGGGTDYEQYF. The full variable domain, in which reference TRBV7-2 and TRBJ2-7 provide the parts outside the CDR3, is GAGVSQSPSNKVTEKGKDVELRCDPISGHTALYWYRQSLGQGLEFLIYFQGNSAPDKSGLPSDRFSAERTGGSVSTLTIQRTQQEDSAVYLCASSLGGGTDYEQYFGPGTRLTVT.

The chain carries TRBV4-3 and TRBJ1-2; D is perhaps TRBD1 (6 bases). Germline V gives CDR1 LGHNA, CDR2 YSLEER. The CDR3 has 13 residues. Trimming shortened V by 1 base and J by 8 bases, and 11 bases separated the two germline ends. In DNA form, the CDR3 reads TGCGCCAGCAGCCAAGTCGTAGGGGGGGGCTACACCTTC. Its protein product is CASSQVVGGGYTF.

The CDR3 sequence: CASSLGGSGNEQFF. CDR3 DNA: TGCGCCAGCAGCTTGGGCGGGAGTGGGAATGAGCAGTTCTTC. The rearrangement joins TRBV5-1 to TRBJ2-1; 7 bases agree with TRBD2. The V gene end was trimmed by 0 bases and the J gene end by 7 bases; junction bases not matched to a gene: 4. CDR1 SGHRS and CDR2 YFSETQ come from the germline V gene. This CDR3 comprises 14 residues.

The chain couples TRBV4-2 to TRBJ1-3; D is uncertain. The CDR3 extends over 15 amino acids. Looked up from germline, CDR1 is LGHNA and CDR2 is YNFKEQ. V was trimmed by 0 bases and J by 2 bases, leaving 8 bases between them. The CDR3 coding sequence is TGTGCCAGCAGCCAAGATCGTGGGACTGGAAACACCATATATTTT. This encodes CASSQDRGTGNTIYF.

In regard to this clone: No DNA is shown, since the ends of the CDR3 on it are uncertain; the CDR3 is the one TCRdb lists. V and J are TRBV27 and TRBJ2-7; TRBD1, the table's D call, was not compared with the DNA. Counting both end residues, the CDR3 totals 11 amino acids. The germline V gene encodes CDR1 MNHEY and CDR2 SMNVEV (reference sequence). The CDR3 protein is CASSFGQGTDF.

The V and J genes are TRBV25-1 and TRBJ1-1, with D unclear. Germline assignment: CDR1 MGHDK and CDR2 SYGVNS. The CDR3 loop spans 13 amino acids. With 4 bases removed from V and 5 bases from J, the gap between germline ends came to 11 bases. The CDR3: CASSVYGKTEAFF. In DNA form, the CDR3 reads TGTGCCAGCAGTGTATATGGGAAAACTGAAGCTTTCTTT.

The V and J genes are TRBV28 and TRBJ2-7; possibly TRBD1 for D (6 bases). The CDR3 spans 14 residues. CDR1 and CDR2 (germline): MDHEN, SYDVKM. V was cut by 6 bases and J by 2 bases, with 14 bases left in between. The CDR3 here is CASRFWDMTYEQYF. The CDR3 DNA is TGTGCCAGCAGATTCTGGGACATGACCTACGAGCAGTACTTC.

V is TRBV6-5 and J is TRBJ2-1; the D is unclear. Germline lookup yields CDR1 MNHEY and CDR2 SVGAGI. The CDR3 is 14 amino acids. Deletions cut 0 bases from V and 6 bases from J, with 9 bases between. This chain's CDR3 is CASSYSPARNEQFF. In DNA form, the CDR3 reads TGTGCCAGCAGTTACTCTCCGGCCCGCAATGAGCAGTTCTTC.

The chain uses TRBV19 and TRBJ1-1, with D perhaps TRBD1 (6 bases). Trimming stripped 5 bases from V and 1 base from J, with 17 bases between. Germline V gene sequence: CDR1 LNHDA, CDR2 SQIVND (reference sequence). This CDR3 is 16 amino acids long. CDR3 sequence (DNA): TGTGCCAGTAGTCTGGATGCGGGGGCCACGAACACTGAAGCTTTCTTT. Translating it yields CASSLDAGATNTEAFF.

The rearrangement uses TRBV10-2 and TRBJ2-1; 13 nucleotides line up with TRBD2. After removal of 2 bases from V and 12 bases from J, the junction contained 10 bases not matched to a gene. The CDR3 loop spans 16 amino acids. Germline CDR1 reads WSHSY; CDR2 reads SAAADI. CDR3 in DNA: TGCGCCAGCAGTGAGAGCATGGGACTAGCGGGACCGCGGCAGTTCTTC. Its protein product is CASSESMGLAGPRQFF.

This clone appeared a single time. The rearrangement uses TRBV30 and TRBJ2-1; no definite D call. Trimming took 2 bases from V and 4 from J, leaving 3 bases between them. The CDR3 extends over 11 amino acids. Germline-derived CDR1 and CDR2 are GTSNPN and SVGIG (reference sequence). The CDR3 nucleotides read TGTGCCTGGAGTTTATACAATGAGCAGTTCTTC. It specifies CAWSLYNEQFF.

The DNA for the CDR3 is TGTGCCAGCAGCCCGGACCCGAACACTGAAGCTTTCTTT. Translated: CASSPDPNTEAFF. V gene TRBV5-6 combines with J gene TRBJ1-1; D not certain. CDR3 size: 13 residues. V was pared by 4 bases and J by 1 base, with 8 bases between. Germline V lookup: CDR1 SGHDT, CDR2 YYEEEE.

The CDR3: CASSVTGGAEYGYTF. In DNA, the CDR3 is TGTGCCAGCAGCGTAACAGGGGGCGCAGAATATGGCTACACCTTC. This rearrangement joins TRBV11-2 to TRBJ1-2; 9 bases are shared with TRBD1. CDR1 and CDR2 (germline): SGHAT, FQNNGV. The CDR3 is 15 residues long. V was clipped by 5 bases and J by 5 bases; unmatched bases: 9.

The CDR3 spells CASGPTSGRAYEQYF. DNA of the CDR3: TGCGCCAGCGGCCCGACTAGCGGGAGGGCCTACGAGCAGTACTTC. The chain joins TRBV5-1 to TRBJ2-7; TRBD2 matches at 14 bases. The V segment lost 7 bases and the J segment 2 bases; nucleotides outside the gene matches: 5. The CDR3 sequence is 15 residues long. Germline lookup yields CDR1 SGHRS and CDR2 YFSETQ.

The CDR3 DNA follows: TGCGCCAGCAGCTTGGGTGGACAGGGCACTGAAGCTTTCTTT. It codes for CASSLGGQGTEAFF. The chain combines TRBV5-1 with TRBJ1-1; TRBD1 matches at 8 bases. J lost 4 bases, V lost 0 bases, and 2 bases had no gene match. The CDR3 has 14 amino acids. Germline V gene data show CDR1 as SGHRS and CDR2 as YFSETQ.

The chain is built from TRBV9 and TRBJ1-2; 8 bases agree with TRBD1. CDR1 SGDLS and CDR2 YYNGEE come from the germline V gene. This CDR3 contains 18 residues. The V segment lost 4 bases and the J segment 2 bases; nucleotides outside the gene matches: 16. The DNA for the CDR3 is TGTGCCAGCAGCCTTACGCCCCACCGGGACAGGCCGAACTATGGCTACACCTTC. It yields the protein CASSLTPHRDRPNYGYTF.

V usage is TRBV11-3 and J usage is TRBJ2-1; D unclear. The germline gives CDR1 SGHNT, CDR2 YENEEA. Between the trimmed V and J ends, which lost 5 bases and 6 bases, there was a span of 11 bases. The CDR3 extends over 13 amino acids. Here the CDR3 DNA reads TGTGCCAGCAGCCCCGGGCGTGGCAATGAGCAGTTCTTC. Its protein product is CASSPGRGNEQFF.

The chain has TRBV11-3 and TRBJ1-3; D is uncertain. The CDR3 has 14 residues. Germline CDR1 and CDR2: SGHNT and YENEEA. The V end lost 1 base, the J end lost 0 bases, and 4 bases lay between the germline ends. Written as DNA, the CDR3 is TGTGCCAGCAGCTTAGGTGGCTCTGGAAACACCATATATTTT. It specifies CASSLGGSGNTIYF.

This clone was seen just once. The chain carries TRBV15 and TRBJ2-1; D gene ambiguous. Germline assignment: CDR1 LNHNV and CDR2 YYDKDF (reference sequence). CDR3 length equals 16 residues. Trimming cost V 1 base and J 4 bases, with 14 bases left between them. The CDR3 nucleotides read TGTGCCACCAGCAGAGGATTTGGCGGCCAATACAATGAGCAGTTCTTC. Translating it yields CATSRGFGGQYNEQFF. The full variable domain, its missing parts supplied by reference TRBV15 and TRBJ2-1, is DAMVIQNPRYQVTQFGKPVTLSCSQTLNHNVMYWYQQKSSQAPKLLFHYYDKDFNNEADTPDNFQSRRPNTSFCFLDIRSPGLGDTAMYLCATSRGFGGQYNEQFFGPGTRLTVL.

The sample holds many counts of this clone. The V call is TRBV27, the J call TRBJ1-5; the D is unclear. V lost 5 bases, J lost 5 bases, and 16 bases lay in between. CDR1 is MNHEY and CDR2 is SMNVEV in the germline V gene (reference sequence). This CDR3 spans 15 amino acids. CDR3 sequence: CASSPTRGWDQPQHF. The DNA for the CDR3 is TGTGCCAGCAGTCCGACCCGGGGTTGGGATCAGCCCCAGCATTTT.

The V gene is TRBV7-9, the J gene TRBJ2-1, with TRBD2 identical over 12 bases. The germline V gene has CDR1 SEHNR and CDR2 FQNEAQ (reference sequence). With V trimmed by 6 bases and J by 8 bases, 11 bases remained unmatched. The length of the CDR3 is 16 residues. CDR3 protein: CASSLRTSGTGDEQFF. The CDR3 region has the DNA TGTGCCAGCAGTCTAAGGACTAGCGGGACAGGGGATGAGCAGTTCTTC.

The CDR3 bases are TGTGCCAGTAGTATTCCCCGCGGGAGGGCCAATGAGCAGTTCTTC. Residues: CASSIPRGRANEQFF. The V and J genes are TRBV19 and TRBJ2-1; the match to TRBD2 covers 9 bases. J gave up 6 bases and V 3 bases, and 6 bases lay outside the gene matches. CDR1 and CDR2 from the germline V gene are LNHDA and SQIVND (reference sequence). The CDR3 consists of 15 residues. Full variable domain (missing parts from reference TRBV19 and TRBJ2-1): DGGITQSPKYLFRKEGQNVTLSCEQNLNHDAMYWYRQDPGQGLRLIYYSQIVNDFQKGDIAEGYSVSREKKESFPLTVTSAQKNPTAFYLCASSIPRGRANEQFFGPGTRLTVL.

This clone appeared once. The chain recombines TRBV18 with TRBJ1-1; D is ambiguous. Looked up from germline, CDR1 is KGHSH and CDR2 is LQKENI. The CDR3 is made up of 15 amino acids. Trimming pared 6 bases from V and 5 bases from J, leaving 19 bases between. In DNA form, the CDR3 reads TGTGCCAGCTCCTCCGAAGAGTTGCCGGGGACTGAAGCTTTCTTT. As protein: CASSSEELPGTEAFF.

The J gene is TRBJ2-5, the V gene TRBV30, with D hard to call. Trimming cost V 0 bases and J 1 base, with 9 bases left between them. This CDR3 is built from 14 residues. Germline V gives CDR1 GTSNPN, CDR2 SVGIG (reference sequence). CDR3 in amino acids: CAWSVAAFQETQYF. CDR3 coding DNA: TGTGCCTGGAGTGTAGCAGCGTTCCAAGAGACCCAGTACTTC.

CDR3 region: CASRAGETQYF. The CDR3 DNA is TGTGCCAGCAGGGCCGGGGAGACCCAGTACTTC. The rearrangement uses TRBV19 and TRBJ2-5; D is perhaps TRBD1 (5 bases). Germline V gene sequence: CDR1 LNHDA, CDR2 SQIVND (reference sequence). Trimming removed 9 bases at V and 5 bases at J, with 10 bases between. The CDR3 extends over 11 amino acids.

The chain recombines TRBV19 with TRBJ2-7; 7 nucleotides agree with TRBD2. With 1 base clipped from V and 3 bases from J, the junction kept 9 bases outside the gene matches. The CDR3 runs to 16 residues. Germline CDR1 is LNHDA and CDR2 is SQIVND (reference sequence). CDR3 nucleotide sequence: TGTGCCAGTAGTATAGTCCTAGCGGCGCCTTTCTACGAGCAGTACTTC. Protein product: CASSIVLAAPFYEQYF.

This sequence joins TRBV7-2 and TRBJ1-1; D call uncertain. V was trimmed by 2 bases and J by 1 base, leaving 8 bases between them. Looked up from germline, CDR1 is SGHTA and CDR2 is FQGNSA. The CDR3 is 14 residues long. CDR3 DNA sequence: TGTGCCAGCAGCTTAATAGGAGGGAACACTGAAGCTTTCTTT. Amino acids: CASSLIGGNTEAFF.

This chain connects TRBV10-3 to TRBJ2-7; D may be TRBD1 (6 bases). CDR1 and CDR2 from the germline V gene are ENHRY and SYGVKD. CDR3 length: 15 amino acids. V lost 3 bases, J lost 2 bases, and 14 bases lay in between. CDR3 DNA: TGTGCCATCAGTGACCTACCACAGGGAACCTACGAGCAGTACTTC. Its protein is CAISDLPQGTYEQYF.

The chain combines TRBV6-5 with TRBJ2-5, with D possibly matching TRBD1 (6 bases). CDR3 length equals 15 residues. The V end was cut by 6 bases, the J end by 1 base, with 15 bases between. The germline V gene has CDR1 MNHEY and CDR2 SVGAGI. CDR3 region: CASSRPGTTQETQYF. Here the CDR3 DNA reads TGTGCCAGCAGCCGTCCCGGGACAACCCAAGAGACCCAGTACTTC.

The rearrangement joins TRBV10-3 to TRBJ1-2, with D possibly matching TRBD1 (5 bases). This CDR3 region has 14 residues. The V and J ends lost 4 bases and 3 bases respectively, with 12 bases between them. Germline-derived CDR1 and CDR2 are ENHRY and SYGVKD. The CDR3, as DNA: TGTGCCATCAGTGCTGGGGGTCAGGACTATGGCTACACCTTC. This sequence encodes CAISAGGQDYGYTF.